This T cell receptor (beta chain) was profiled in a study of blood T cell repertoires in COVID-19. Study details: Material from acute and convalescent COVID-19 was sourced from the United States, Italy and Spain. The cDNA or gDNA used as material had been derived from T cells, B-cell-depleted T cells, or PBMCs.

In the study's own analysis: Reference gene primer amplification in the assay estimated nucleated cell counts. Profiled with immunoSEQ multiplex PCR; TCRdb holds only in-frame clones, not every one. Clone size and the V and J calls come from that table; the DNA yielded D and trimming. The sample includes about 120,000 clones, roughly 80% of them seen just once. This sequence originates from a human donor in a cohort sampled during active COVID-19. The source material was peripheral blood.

The CDR3 is CASQVVSPYGYTF. CDR3 in DNA: TGTGCCAGTCAGGTGGTCAGCCCCTATGGCTACACCTTC. The chain combines TRBV28 with TRBJ1-2; D is uncertain. V was shortened by 9 bases and J by 4 bases, with 15 bases between the two germline ends. The germline V gene has CDR1 MDHEN and CDR2 SYDVKM. The CDR3 is 13 residues long.